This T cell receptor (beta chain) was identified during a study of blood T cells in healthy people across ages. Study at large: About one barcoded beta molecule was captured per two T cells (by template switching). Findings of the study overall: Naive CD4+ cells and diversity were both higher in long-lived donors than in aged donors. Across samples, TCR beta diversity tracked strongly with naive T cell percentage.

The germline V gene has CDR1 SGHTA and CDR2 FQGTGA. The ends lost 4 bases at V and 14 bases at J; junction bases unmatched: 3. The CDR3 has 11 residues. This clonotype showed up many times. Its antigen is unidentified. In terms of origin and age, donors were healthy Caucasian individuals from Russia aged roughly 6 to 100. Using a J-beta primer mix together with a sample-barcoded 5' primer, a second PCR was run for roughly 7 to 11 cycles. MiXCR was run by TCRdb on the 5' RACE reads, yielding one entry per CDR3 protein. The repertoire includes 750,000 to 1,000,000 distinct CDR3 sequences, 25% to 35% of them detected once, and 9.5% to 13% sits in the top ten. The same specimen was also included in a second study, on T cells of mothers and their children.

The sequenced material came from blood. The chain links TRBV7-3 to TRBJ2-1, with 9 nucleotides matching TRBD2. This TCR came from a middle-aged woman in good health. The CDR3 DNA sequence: TGTGCCAGCAGCTCCAGACTAGCGGAGTTCTTC. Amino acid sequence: CASSSRLAEFF.